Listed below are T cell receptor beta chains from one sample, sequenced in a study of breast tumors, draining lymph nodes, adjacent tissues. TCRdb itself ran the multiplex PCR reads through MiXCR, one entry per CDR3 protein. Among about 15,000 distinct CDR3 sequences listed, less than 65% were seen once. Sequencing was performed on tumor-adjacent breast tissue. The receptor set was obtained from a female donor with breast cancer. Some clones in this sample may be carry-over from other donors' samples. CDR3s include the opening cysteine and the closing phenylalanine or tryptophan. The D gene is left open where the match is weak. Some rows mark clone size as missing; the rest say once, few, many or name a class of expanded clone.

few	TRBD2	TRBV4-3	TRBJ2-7	TGCGCCAGCAGCCAGAGGCTAGCGGGAACCTACGAGCAGTACTTC	CASSQRLAGTYEQYF
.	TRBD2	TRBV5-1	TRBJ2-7	TGCGCCAGCAGCTTGTATCGGCGGGAGTACTACGAGCAGTACTTC	CASSLYRREYYEQYF
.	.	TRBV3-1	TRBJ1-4	TGTGCCAGCAGTCACGGTAATGAGAAACTGTCTTTT	CASSHGNEKLSF
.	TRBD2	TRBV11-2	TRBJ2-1	TGTGCCAGCAGCCCACCCCCCTACGCACTAGCGATCGTTGAGCAGTTCTTC	CASSPPPYALAIVEQFF
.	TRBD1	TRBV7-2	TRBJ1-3	TGTGCCAGCAGCTCTGACAGGGGTGTTGGGGACACCATATATTTT	CASSSDRGVGDTIYF
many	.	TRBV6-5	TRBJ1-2	TGTGCCAGCAGCCCCGGGGCCTACTACACCTTC	CASSPGAYYTF
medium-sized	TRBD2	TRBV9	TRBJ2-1	TGTGCCAGCAGCGTGGTAGCTAGCGGGAGTTACAATGAGCAGTTCTTC	CASSVVASGSYNEQFF
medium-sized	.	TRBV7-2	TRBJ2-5	TGTGCCAGCAGCTTAGCGGGGGTCCAGGAGACCCAGTACTTC	CASSLAGVQETQYF
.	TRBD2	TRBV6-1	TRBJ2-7	TGTGCCAGCAGTGAAGTGGGGACTAGCGGAACCTACGAGCAGTACTTC	CASSEVGTSGTYEQYF
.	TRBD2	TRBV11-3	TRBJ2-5	TGTGCCAGCTCCTTGTTTGGGACTAGCGGAGGGAGTGGGACCCAGTACTTC	CASSLFGTSGGSGTQYF
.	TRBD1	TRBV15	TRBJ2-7	TGTGCCACCAGCACCCCCGGGACAGGGCCGGGGGAGCAGTACTTC	CATSTPGTGPGEQYF
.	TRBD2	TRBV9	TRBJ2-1	TGTGCCAGCAGCGGTGGGACTAGCGGGAGTGGGGATGAGCAGTTCTTC	CASSGGTSGSGDEQFF
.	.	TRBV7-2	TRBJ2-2	TGTGCCAGCAGCTTAGAGTTGCTAGCGCCAACTAACCCCGGGGAGCTGTTCTTT	CASSLELLAPTNPGELFF
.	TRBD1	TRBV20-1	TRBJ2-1	TGCAGTGCCGATCCGGGACAGAGTAGAAATGAGCAGTTCTTC	CSADPGQSRNEQFF
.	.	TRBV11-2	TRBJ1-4	TGTGCCAGCAGCTTGGCTTCTGGGGTGGGTGAAACACCGTTTTTT	CASSLASGVGETPFF
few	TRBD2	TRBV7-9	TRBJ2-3	TGTGCCAGCAGCTCGCGGGGGGGCGGCACAGATACGCAGTATTTT	CASSSRGGGTDTQYF
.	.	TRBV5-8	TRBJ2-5	TGTGCCACCTCCCGGGAACCGGAAGGCCTACAAGAGACCCAGTACTTC	CATSREPEGLQETQYF
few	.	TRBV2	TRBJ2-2	TGTGCCAGCAGTGAATTGGGCGGGATGAACACCGGGGAGCTGTTTTTT	CASSELGGMNTGELFF
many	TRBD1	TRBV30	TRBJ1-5	TGTGCCTGGGGACAGGGAGGTAATCAGCCCCAGCATTTT	CAWGQGGNQPQHF
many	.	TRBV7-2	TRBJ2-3	TGTGCCAGCAGCTTAGTAAGTCTAGCCTCAAGGGGAGATACGCAGTATTTT	CASSLVSLASRGDTQYF
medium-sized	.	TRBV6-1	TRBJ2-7	TGTGCCAGCAGTGCCCCCGAGCAGTACTTC	CASSAPEQYF
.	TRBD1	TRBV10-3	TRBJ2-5	TGTGCCATCAGTTTCGGGGACAGGGCTGGTTCAGAGACCCAGTACTTC	CAISFGDRAGSETQYF
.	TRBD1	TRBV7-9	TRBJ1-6	TGTGCCAGCATCCCACAGGGGGTCCCGGGGGAGACCTATAATTCACCCCTCCACTTT	CASIPQGVPGETYNSPLHF
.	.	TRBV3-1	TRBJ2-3	TGTGCCAGCAGCCAGAAGGGGGGGTACACTCATACGCAGTATTTT	CASSQKGGYTHTQYF
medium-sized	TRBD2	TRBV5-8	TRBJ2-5	TGTGCCAGCAGCGGGGCTAGCGGCCAAGAGACCCAGTACTTC	CASSGASGQETQYF
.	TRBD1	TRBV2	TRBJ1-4	TGTGCCAGCAACCGGGACAGAGCTGCAACTAATGAAAAACTGTTTTTC	CASNRDRAATNEKLFF
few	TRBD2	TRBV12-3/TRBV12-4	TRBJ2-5	TGTGCCAGCAGTTCGCTAGCGGGTACCCAAGAGACCCAGTACTTC	CASSSLAGTQETQYF
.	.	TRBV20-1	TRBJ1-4	TGCAGTGCGTCCGACGGTGCAACTAATGAAAAACTGTTTTTT	CSASDGATNEKLFF
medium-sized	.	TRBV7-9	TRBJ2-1	TGTGCCAGCAGCTTAGCGGGAGCTAATGAGCAGTTCTTC	CASSLAGANEQFF
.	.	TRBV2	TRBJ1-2	TGTGCCAGCAGCACCGGGACTAGCCCGCGTGGCTACACCTTC	CASSTGTSPRGYTF
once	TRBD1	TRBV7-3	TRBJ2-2	TGTGCCAGCAGCCGGGGACAGGGGTTTACCGGGGAGCTGTTTTTT	CASSRGQGFTGELFF
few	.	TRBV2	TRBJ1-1	TGTGCCAGCGATGGGGAGTTCACTGAAGCTTTCTTT	CASDGEFTEAFF
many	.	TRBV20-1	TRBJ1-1	TGCAGTGCTAGTCTGGGGAACACTGAAGCTTTCTTT	CSASLGNTEAFF
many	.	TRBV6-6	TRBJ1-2	TGTGCCAGCAGCCCAACCCAGGACAGCGCTAACTATGGCTACACCTTC	CASSPTQDSANYGYTF
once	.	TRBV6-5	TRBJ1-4	TGTGCCGGCAGTACCGATTACCCAACGAATGAAAAACTGTTGTTT	CAGSTDYPTNEKLLF
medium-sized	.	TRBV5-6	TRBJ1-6	TGTGCCAGCAGCTCCGGGGGCCTTTCACCCCTCCACTTT	CASSSGGLSPLHF
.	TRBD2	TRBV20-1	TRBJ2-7	TGCAGTGCTAGAGATGTGTCTAGCGGGAGTTACGAGCAGTACTTC	CSARDVSSGSYEQYF
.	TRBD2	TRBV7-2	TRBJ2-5	TGTGCCAGCAGCTTAGTTGCGCCGGGACTAGCGGGGGCAACCCAGTACTTC	CASSLVAPGLAGATQYF
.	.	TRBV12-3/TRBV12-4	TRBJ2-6	TGTGCCAGCAGGTGCGTGGCTGGGGCCAACGTCCCGACTTTC	CASRCVAGANVPTF
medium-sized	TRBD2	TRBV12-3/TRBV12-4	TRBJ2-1	TGTGCCAGCAAACTAGCGGAATACAATGAGCAGTTCTTC	CASKLAEYNEQFF
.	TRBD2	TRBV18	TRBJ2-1	TGTGCCAGCTCACCAAACGGGAGGGTCGATGAGCAGTTCTTC	CASSPNGRVDEQFF
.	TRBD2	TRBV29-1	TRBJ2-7	TGCAGCTCCAAAGGGCTAGCGGGAGTCTACGAGCAGTACTTC	CSSKGLAGVYEQYF
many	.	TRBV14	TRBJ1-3	TGTGCCAGCAGCCAAGATCCTGGTAGCAGCTCTGGAAACACCATATATTTT	CASSQDPGSSSGNTIYF
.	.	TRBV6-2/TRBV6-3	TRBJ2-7	TGTGCCAGGCCGCCGTGGTTTAATGAGCAGTACTTC	CARPPWFNEQYF
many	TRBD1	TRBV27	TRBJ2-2	TGTGCCAGCAGTTTCCGTCCCGGGACAGGCGAGGGCACCGGGGAGCTGTTTTTT	CASSFRPGTGEGTGELFF
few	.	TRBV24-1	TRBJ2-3	TGTGCCACCAGTGTTTCAGGGGATACGCAGTATTTT	CATSVSGDTQYF
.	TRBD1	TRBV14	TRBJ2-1	TGTGCCAGCTCGTGGACAGGGATTGGCAATGAGCAGTTCTTC	CASSWTGIGNEQFF
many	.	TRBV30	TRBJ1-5	TGTGCCTGGAGTGGCGGGGGGTCTCAGCCCCAGCATTTT	CAWSGGGSQPQHF
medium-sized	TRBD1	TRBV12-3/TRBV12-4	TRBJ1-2	TGTGCCAGCAGTTTAATTCCGGGACAGGGTAGCTATGGCTACACCTTC	CASSLIPGQGSYGYTF
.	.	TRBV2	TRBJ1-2	TGTGCCAGACAGAGCTCTAACTATGGCTACACCTTC	CARQSSNYGYTF
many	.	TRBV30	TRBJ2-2	TGTGCCTGGGCGGGCGCGGGAAACACCGGGGAGCTGTTTTTT	CAWAGAGNTGELFF
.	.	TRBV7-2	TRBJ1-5	TGTGCCAGCAGCTCCCGACTTTCGCCCCAGCATTTT	CASSSRLSPQHF
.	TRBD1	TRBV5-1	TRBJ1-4	TGCGCCAGCAGCTCAGCCGGACCCGGGACAGGGGATGAAAAACTGTTTTTT	CASSSAGPGTGDEKLFF